This TCR beta chain was captured by sequencing in a study of beta chain features in type 1 diabetes. This clone has more than one count but fewer than ten. Its antigen is unknown. The CDR3 loop spans 14 amino acids. Trimming removed 1 base at V and 0 bases at J, with 4 bases between. Germline CDR1 reads GTSNPN; CDR2 reads SVGIG (reference sequence). The investigators reverse transcribed all of the isolated RNA, so they sequenced expressed TCRB transcripts. Sequenced by immunoSEQ multiplex PCR; TCRdb stores in-frame clones only, minus some. The table includes approximately 160,000 clones, under 9.5% detected once. Study-wide findings and caveats: Here, the possible influence of HLA type (on TCRB rearrangement) remained unresolved. PCR, the amplification step, might favor shorter templates, equally in patients and controls.

The sequenced sample consisted of central memory CD4+ T cells from blood. The TCR comes from a young man in good health. This chain connects TRBV30 to TRBJ1-6; D is unresolved. For the CDR3, the DNA is TGTGCCTGGAGTGGGAGCTCCTATAATTCACCCCTCCACTTT. This encodes CAWSGSSYNSPLHF.